This TCR beta chain was captured in a study of blood T cell repertoires in COVID-19 (dated by TCRdb to about 2020). Background for the entire study: Samples from collaborators originated in the United States, Italy and Spain and spanned both the acute and convalescent phases of COVID-19. The prospective study material was composed of cDNA or gDNA derived from T cells, B-cell-depleted T cells, or PBMCs. Deeply sampled blood TCRbeta repertoires from subjects exposed to, actively infected with, or recovered from COVID-19 were included in the dataset. The repertoires were released in a freely available public database intended as a resource for research on the immune response to SARS-CoV-2. The samples were drawn from two sources: the first 160 participants of the ongoing ImmuneRACE study, and 950 to 1,500 subjects contributed by 6 global collaborators. Nearly every sample came with metadata listing a de-identified subject ID, COVID-19 status, age in years and sex. Where available, HLA class I and class II types were taken from metadata supplied by the sample provider and were not determined by assay-based typing.

Study-wide findings and limitations: The amount of clinical and demographic metadata varied by source and participant and was provided uncurated.

The collaborating institutions used their own protocols to collect whole blood in K2EDTA tubes. Collaborator samples were shipped for TCRbeta analysis as frozen whole blood, isolated PBMCs, or DNA extracted from either sample type. V loses 0 bases of germline sequence and J loses 5 bases, and the interval between the two ends is 10 bases. From its cysteine to its phenylalanine, the CDR3 spans 14 amino acids. CDR3 DNA is the only sequence kept; it has 42 bases, read in frame from the first base. CDR1 is given as WNHNN and CDR2 as SYGVQD, both from the germline V gene (reference sequence). TCRbeta CDR3 regions were amplified from genomic DNA by means of the immunoSEQ Assay, a bias-controlled multiplex PCR. On the authors' methods: Nucleated cell counts per sample were estimated from amplification of reference gene primers within the assay. To quantify the absolute abundance of each unique TCRbeta CDR3 rearrangement, sequence reads were collapsed and filtered. For each sample, productive Simpson clonality was calculated as the square root of Simpson's diversity index across productive rearrangements. This immuneACCESS table, as held by TCRdb, lists in-frame sequences with V and J called but not all clones. Of the missing ones, under half trace to an unresolved V gene in checked studies; the others have no known cause. V, J and clone size are taken as reported in that table, and D and trimming were inferred from the DNA itself. The sample table lists under 45,000 clones, roughly 78% of them with a count of one. Approximately 32% of the sample rests with the top ten.

This clone occurred a few times. What this receptor recognizes is not known. Base-call qualities are not available, and no considerably larger clone is one nucleotide away. The chain is assembled from TRBV10-1 and TRBJ2-5; tentative D gene TRBD1, with 5 bases matching. The receptor's source is a man in his sixties with acute or convalescent COVID-19. The sample consisted of peripheral blood. CDR3 loop: CASSESGRVETQYF. The DNA is as follows: TGCGCCAGCAGTGAGTCGGGCAGGGTGGAGACCCAGTACTTC.